Shown below are 4 T cell receptor beta chains from a single sample sequenced in a study of blood T cells in healthy people across ages. A second PCR of about 6 to 11 cycles used a sample-barcoded 5' primer and a J-beta primer mix. TCRdb re-called the 5' RACE reads with MiXCR, one entry per CDR3 protein. The sample shows over 1,500,000 distinct CDR3 sequences, approximately 40% of them seen only once. The sequencing input was blood. The receptors derive from a human donor in good health.

The V gene is TRBV25-1, the J gene TRBJ2-5, with D perhaps given as TRBD1 or TRBD2 (5 bases each). The V end lost 2 bases, the J end lost 5 bases, and 15 bases lay between the germline ends. This CDR3 is 15 amino acids long. Germline CDR1 MGHDK, CDR2 SYGVNS. The CDR3 loop is CASSEGGSPPETQYF. CDR3 bases: TGTGCCAGCAGTGAAGGGGGAAGCCCTCCGGAGACCCAGTACTTC.

This rearrangement joins TRBV28 to TRBJ1-1; D is undetermined. The CDR3 covers 15 residues. From germline, CDR1 is MDHEN and CDR2 SYDVKM. The V end lost 6 bases, the J end lost 0 bases, and 14 bases lay between the germline ends. In DNA form, the CDR3 reads TGTGCCAGCAGCAACAATTGGGCTTTGAACACTGAAGCTTTCTTT. This encodes CASSNNWALNTEAFF.

For the CDR3, the DNA is TGTGCCAGCAGCCTAACAGTCAGGGCTGGGGGTGGCTACACCTTC. Translating it yields CASSLTVRAGGGYTF. The V gene is TRBV7-2, the J gene TRBJ1-2; a weak D match, TRBD1 (5 bases). Germline V lookup: CDR1 SGHTA, CDR2 FQGNSA. V gave up 5 bases and J gave up 7 bases, with 20 bases separating them. The CDR3 runs to 15 residues.

This clonotype was observed a handful of times. The J gene is TRBJ2-6, the V gene TRBV12-5, with 9 nucleotides matching TRBD1. Germline CDR1 reads LGHNT; CDR2 reads FRNRAP. With V trimmed by 6 bases and J by 4 bases, 13 bases remained unmatched. The CDR3 totals 18 residues. The CDR3 sequence: CASGTRDREPQGANVLTF. In DNA form, the CDR3 reads TGTGCTAGTGGAACCCGGGACAGGGAGCCTCAGGGGGCCAACGTCCTGACTTTC.